This TCR beta chain came from a study of T cells after posttransplantation cyclophosphamide. Study outcomes and limitations: After PTCy, TRB diversity resembled that of CNI/methotrexate controls. Later post-transplant blood repertoires were often dominated by donor CD8+ memory clones. Skin or GI-infiltrating T cells shared few TRB sequences with blood.

In regard to this clone: The antigen is unknown.

Clones were read by immunoSEQ multiplex PCR, and TCRdb kept only the in-frame ones, dropping some. The sample carries 45,000 to 65,000 clones, around 84% recorded once. Germline V gives CDR1 SGHTA, CDR2 FQGNSA. The CDR3 covers 14 residues. Deletions cut 3 bases from V and 5 bases from J, with 13 bases between. This sequence joins TRBV7-2 and TRBJ1-2; D may be TRBD1 (6 bases). The sequence was collected from a man younger than 40 with a blood cancer, CMV-positive, and with a related stem cell donor. Sequences were obtained from PBMCs. This chain's CDR3 is CASSFRDTSYGYTF. CDR3 bases: TGTGCCAGCAGCTTCCGGGACACATCGTATGGCTACACCTTC.